This T cell receptor (beta chain) was identified during a study of T cells in Graves' hyperthyroidism and ophthalmopathy. Points from the study as a whole: Ophthalmopathy was distinguished from stable hyperthyroidism by 13 V-J signatures. Most expanded thyroid clonotypes above 0.001 also appeared in blood. Before onset, ophthalmopathy was predicted by the model a median around 6 months earlier.

Amplification of TCR beta CDR3 regions was performed using RNA transcripts as template. The HTBI primer set was used in a first-round RT-PCR of the TCR CDR3. MiXCR, run by TCRdb on the multiplex PCR reads, gives a single entry per CDR3 protein. The table shows fewer than 500,000 distinct CDR3 sequences, with approximately 14% occurring only once. V was shortened by 0 bases and J by 2 bases, with 9 bases between the two germline ends. The CDR3 is 15 residues long. The germline V gene encodes CDR1 MGHRA and CDR2 YSYEKL. This clonotype was detected ten times or more. The antigen is unknown. The sample consisted of blood. The chain uses TRBV4-1 and TRBJ2-3; D unclear. This clonotype was obtained from a woman in her 30s with Graves' ophthalmopathy. CDR3 in DNA: TGCGCCAGCAGCCAAGATGAAACCGACACAGATACGCAGTATTTT. Translation: CASSQDETDTDTQYF.